This T cell receptor (beta chain) was recovered during a study of shared clonotypes between healthy human individuals. The donors, all of them Caucasian adults, lived in Nashville, Tennessee. Of note for this clone: Its specificity is not known.

Study conclusions and caveats: Clonotypes which were not shared had lower generation probabilities than clonotypes that all four donors shared.

TCRdb's copy holds only in-frame clones and misses some; the assay was immunoSEQ multiplex PCR. The sample consists of millions of clones, around nine tenths of them appearing once. The CDR3 is 13 amino acids. Germline V lookup: CDR1 SGHDT, CDR2 YYEEEE. The V and J ends lost 1 base and 7 bases respectively, with 9 bases between them. The chain recombines TRBV5-6 with TRBJ1-5; D might be TRBD1 (5 bases). This TCR was recovered from a man aged 18 to 30 in good health. The sequencing input was naive CD4+ T cells sorted from blood. Subset described: CD45RA+ positively selected. DNA for the CDR3: TGTGCCAGCAGCTTGAGATGGGACCAGCCCCAGCATTTT. It codes for CASSLRWDQPQHF.